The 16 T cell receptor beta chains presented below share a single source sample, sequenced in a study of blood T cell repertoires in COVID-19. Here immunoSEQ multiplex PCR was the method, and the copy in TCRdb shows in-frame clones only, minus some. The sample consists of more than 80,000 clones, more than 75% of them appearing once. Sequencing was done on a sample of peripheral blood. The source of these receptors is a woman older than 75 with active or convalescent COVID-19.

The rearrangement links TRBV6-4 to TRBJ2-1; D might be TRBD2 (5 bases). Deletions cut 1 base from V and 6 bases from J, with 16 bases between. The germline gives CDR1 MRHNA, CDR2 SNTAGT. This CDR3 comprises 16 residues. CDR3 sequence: CASSDFPRAGGNEQFF. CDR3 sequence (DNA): TGTGCCAGCAGTGACTTTCCCCGGGCAGGAGGCAATGAGCAGTTCTTC.

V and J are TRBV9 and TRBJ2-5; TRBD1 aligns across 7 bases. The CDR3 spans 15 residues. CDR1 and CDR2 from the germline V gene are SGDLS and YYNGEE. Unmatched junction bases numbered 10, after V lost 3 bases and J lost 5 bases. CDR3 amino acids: CASSGHRGGGETQYF. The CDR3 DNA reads TGTGCCAGCAGCGGGCACAGGGGTGGAGGCGAGACCCAGTACTTC.

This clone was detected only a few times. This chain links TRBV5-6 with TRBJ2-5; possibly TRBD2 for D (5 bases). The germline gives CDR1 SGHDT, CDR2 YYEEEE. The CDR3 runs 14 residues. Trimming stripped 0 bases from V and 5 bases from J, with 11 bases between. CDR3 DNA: TGTGCCAGCAGCTTGGCCGGCGGGCGGGAGACCCAGTACTTC. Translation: CASSLAGGRETQYF.

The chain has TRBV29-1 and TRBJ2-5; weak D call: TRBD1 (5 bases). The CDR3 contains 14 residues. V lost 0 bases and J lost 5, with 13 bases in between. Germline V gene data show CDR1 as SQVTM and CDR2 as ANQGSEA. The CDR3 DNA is TGCAGCGTTGAAGATAGACAGTCGGGCGAGACCCAGTACTTC. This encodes CSVEDRQSGETQYF.

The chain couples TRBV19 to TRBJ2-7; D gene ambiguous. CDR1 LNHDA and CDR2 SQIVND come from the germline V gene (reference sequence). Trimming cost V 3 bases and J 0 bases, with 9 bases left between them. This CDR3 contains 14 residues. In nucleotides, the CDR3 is TGTGCCAGTAGTATTTCAGACAACTCCTACGAGCAGTACTTC. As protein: CASSISDNSYEQYF. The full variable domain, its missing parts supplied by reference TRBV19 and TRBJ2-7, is DGGITQSPKYLFRKEGQNVTLSCEQNLNHDAMYWYRQDPGQGLRLIYYSQIVNDFQKGDIAEGYSVSREKKESFPLTVTSAQKNPTAFYLCASSISDNSYEQYFGPGTRLTVT.

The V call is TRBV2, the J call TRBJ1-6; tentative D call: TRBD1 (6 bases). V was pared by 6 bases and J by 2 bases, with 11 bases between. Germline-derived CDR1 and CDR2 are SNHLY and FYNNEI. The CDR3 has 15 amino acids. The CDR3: CASSPDSPYNSPLHF. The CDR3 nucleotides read TGTGCCAGCAGCCCGGACAGCCCCTATAATTCACCCCTCCACTTT.

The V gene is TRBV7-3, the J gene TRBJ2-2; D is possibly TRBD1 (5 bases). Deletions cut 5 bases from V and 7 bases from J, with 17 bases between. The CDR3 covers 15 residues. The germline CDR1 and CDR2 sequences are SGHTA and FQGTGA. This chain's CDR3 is CASSPTGPSGGELFF. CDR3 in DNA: TGTGCCAGCAGCCCCACAGGACCTTCGGGCGGGGAGCTGTTTTTT.

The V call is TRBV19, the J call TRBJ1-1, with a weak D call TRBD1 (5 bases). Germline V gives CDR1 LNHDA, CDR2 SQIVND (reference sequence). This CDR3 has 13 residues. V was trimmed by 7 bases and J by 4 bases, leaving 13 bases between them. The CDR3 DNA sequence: TGTGCCAGTAAGGAGCAGGGTGGCACTGAAGCTTTCTTT. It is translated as CASKEQGGTEAFF.

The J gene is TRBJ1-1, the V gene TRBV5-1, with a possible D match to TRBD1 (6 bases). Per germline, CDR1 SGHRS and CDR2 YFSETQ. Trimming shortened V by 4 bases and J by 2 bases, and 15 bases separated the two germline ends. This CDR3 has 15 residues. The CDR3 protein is CASSQNQGFNTEAFF. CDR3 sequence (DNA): TGCGCCAGCAGCCAAAACCAGGGGTTTAACACTGAAGCTTTCTTT.

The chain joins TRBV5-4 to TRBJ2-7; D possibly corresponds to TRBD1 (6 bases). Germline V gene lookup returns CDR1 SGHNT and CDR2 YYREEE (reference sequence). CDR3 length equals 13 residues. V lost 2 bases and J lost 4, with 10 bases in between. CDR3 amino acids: CASSLEGQYEQYF. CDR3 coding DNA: TGTGCCAGCAGCTTAGAGGGACAATACGAGCAGTACTTC.

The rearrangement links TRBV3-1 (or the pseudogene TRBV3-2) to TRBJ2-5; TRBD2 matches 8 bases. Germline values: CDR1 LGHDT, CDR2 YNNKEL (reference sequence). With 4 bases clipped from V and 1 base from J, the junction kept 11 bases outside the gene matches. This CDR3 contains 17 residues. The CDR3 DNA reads TGTGCCAGCAGCCCCGAGTGGACGGGGGGGCGCCAAGAGACCCAGTACTTC. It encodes CASSPEWTGGRQETQYF.

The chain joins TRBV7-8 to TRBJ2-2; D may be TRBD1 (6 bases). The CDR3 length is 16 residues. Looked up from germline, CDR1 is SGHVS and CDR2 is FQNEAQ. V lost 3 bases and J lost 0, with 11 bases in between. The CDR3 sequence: CASSLSGHANTGELFF. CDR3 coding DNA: TGTGCCAGCAGCTTGTCGGGACACGCGAACACCGGGGAGCTGTTTTTT.

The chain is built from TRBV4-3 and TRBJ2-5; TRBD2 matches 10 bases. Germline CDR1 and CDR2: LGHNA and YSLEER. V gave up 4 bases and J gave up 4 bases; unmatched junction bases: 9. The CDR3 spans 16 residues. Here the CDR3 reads CASSLIAGGGGETQYF. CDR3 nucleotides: TGCGCCAGCAGCCTAATAGCGGGGGGAGGCGGAGAGACCCAGTACTTC.

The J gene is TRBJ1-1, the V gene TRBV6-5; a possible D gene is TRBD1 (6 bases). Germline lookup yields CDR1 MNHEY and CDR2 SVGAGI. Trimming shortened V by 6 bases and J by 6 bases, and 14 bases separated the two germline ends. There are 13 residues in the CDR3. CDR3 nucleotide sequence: TGTGCCAGCAGGATAACAGGGATACCTGAAGCTTTCTTT. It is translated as CASRITGIPEAFF.

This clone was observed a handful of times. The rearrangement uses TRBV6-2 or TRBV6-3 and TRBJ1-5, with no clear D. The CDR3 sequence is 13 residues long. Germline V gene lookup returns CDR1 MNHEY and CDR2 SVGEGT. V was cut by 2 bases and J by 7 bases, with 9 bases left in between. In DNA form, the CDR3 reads TGTGCCAGCAGTTACCGTGGCGGGCAGCCCCAGCATTTT. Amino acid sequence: CASSYRGGQPQHF.

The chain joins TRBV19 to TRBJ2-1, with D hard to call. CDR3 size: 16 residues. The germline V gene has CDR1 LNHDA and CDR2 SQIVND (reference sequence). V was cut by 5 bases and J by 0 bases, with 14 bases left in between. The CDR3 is CASSAQRLSSYNEQFF. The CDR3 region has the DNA TGTGCCAGTAGTGCTCAGCGCCTAAGCTCCTACAATGAGCAGTTCTTC.